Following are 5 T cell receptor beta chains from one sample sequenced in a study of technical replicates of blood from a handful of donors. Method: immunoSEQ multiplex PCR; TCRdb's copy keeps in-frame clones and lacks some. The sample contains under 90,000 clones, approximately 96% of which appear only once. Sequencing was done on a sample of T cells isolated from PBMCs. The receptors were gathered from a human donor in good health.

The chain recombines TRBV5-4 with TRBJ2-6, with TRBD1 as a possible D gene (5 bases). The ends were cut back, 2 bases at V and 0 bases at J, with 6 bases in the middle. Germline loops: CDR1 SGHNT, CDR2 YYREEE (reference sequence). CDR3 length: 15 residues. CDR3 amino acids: CASSLTGSGANVLTF. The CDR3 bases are TGTGCCAGCAGCTTAACAGGCTCTGGGGCCAACGTCCTGACTTTC.

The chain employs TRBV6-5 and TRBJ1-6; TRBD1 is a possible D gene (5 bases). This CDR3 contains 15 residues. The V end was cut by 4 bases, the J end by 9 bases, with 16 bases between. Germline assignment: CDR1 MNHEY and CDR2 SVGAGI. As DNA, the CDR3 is TGTGCCAGCAGTTTTCGGGTGGGGGGAAGTTCACCCCTCCACTTT. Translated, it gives CASSFRVGGSSPLHF.

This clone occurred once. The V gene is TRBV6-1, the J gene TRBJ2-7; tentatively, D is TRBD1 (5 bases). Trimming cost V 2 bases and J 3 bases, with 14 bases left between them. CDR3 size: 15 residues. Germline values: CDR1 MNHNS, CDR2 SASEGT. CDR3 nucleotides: TGTGCCAGCAGTGAATACGGACCTAGGGGCTACGAGCAGTACTTC. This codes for CASSEYGPRGYEQYF.

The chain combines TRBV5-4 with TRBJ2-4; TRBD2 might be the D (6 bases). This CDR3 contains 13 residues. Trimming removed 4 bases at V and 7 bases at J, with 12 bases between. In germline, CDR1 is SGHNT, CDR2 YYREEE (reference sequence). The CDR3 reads CASSPRGDNIQYF. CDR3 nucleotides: TGTGCCAGCAGCCCTCGCGGGGACAACATTCAGTACTTC.

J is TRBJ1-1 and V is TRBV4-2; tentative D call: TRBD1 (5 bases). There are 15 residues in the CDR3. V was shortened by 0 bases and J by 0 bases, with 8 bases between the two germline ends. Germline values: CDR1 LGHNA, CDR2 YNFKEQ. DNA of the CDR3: TGTGCCAGCAGCCAAGACGACAGCCTGAACACTGAAGCTTTCTTT. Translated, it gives CASSQDDSLNTEAFF.